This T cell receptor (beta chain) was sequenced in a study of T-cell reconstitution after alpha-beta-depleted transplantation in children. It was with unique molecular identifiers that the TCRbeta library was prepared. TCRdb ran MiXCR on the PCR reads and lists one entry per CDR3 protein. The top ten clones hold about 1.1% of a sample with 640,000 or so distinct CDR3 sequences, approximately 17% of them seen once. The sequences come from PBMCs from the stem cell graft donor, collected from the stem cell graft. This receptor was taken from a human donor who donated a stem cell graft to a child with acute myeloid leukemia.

For the CDR3, the DNA is TGCGCCAGCAGCCCCTCCGGACCAGTCCGGGAGACCCAGTACTTC. It is translated as CASSPSGPVRETQYF. The V call is TRBV4-1, the J call TRBJ2-5, with no clear D. V lost 4 bases and J 5 bases, leaving 17 bases between the germline ends. CDR1 is MGHRA and CDR2 is YSYEKL in the germline V gene. The length of the CDR3 is 15 residues.